Listed here are 26 T cell receptor beta chains from one sample, sequenced in a study of beta chain features in type 1 diabetes. The authors reverse transcribed all of the isolated RNA, so sequencing captured expressed TCRB transcripts. Some clones are missing from TCRdb's copy, which holds only in-frame ones; the method was immunoSEQ multiplex PCR. The top ten hold 6.7% of the sample, which has roughly 300,000 clones, approximately 15% seen once. Input material: central memory CD4+ T cells from blood. Receptors originate from a man between 25 and 39 years old in good health.

The CDR3 bases are TGCGCCAGCAGCTTGGATGGGGACTACGAGCAGTACTTC. This encodes CASSLDGDYEQYF. The rearrangement joins TRBV5-1 to TRBJ2-7; D gene ambiguous. Germline CDR1 SGHRS, CDR2 YFSETQ. The V and J ends lost 0 bases and 3 bases respectively, with 7 bases between them. The CDR3 totals 13 residues.

V and J are TRBV11-2 and TRBJ1-1; 7 positions agree with TRBD1. V dropped 5 bases and J dropped 6; count of bases not matched to a gene: 6. The CDR3 is 13 residues long. CDR1 SGHAT and CDR2 FQNNGV come from the germline V gene. The CDR3 nucleotides read TGTGCCAGCAGCGAACGTCAGGGGGCTGAAGCTTTCTTT. Its protein is CASSERQGAEAFF.

V and J are TRBV18 and TRBJ1-1, with unresolved D. V was cut by 6 bases and J by 1 base, with 12 bases left in between. The CDR3 is 14 amino acids. CDR1 KGHSH and CDR2 LQKENI come from the germline V gene. The CDR3 loop is CASSPFSENTEAFF. The CDR3 DNA sequence: TGTGCCAGCTCCCCCTTTTCCGAGAACACTGAAGCTTTCTTT.

This clone was detected a few times. The chain couples TRBV5-1 to TRBJ2-3; TRBD2 aligns across 11 bases. The CDR3 runs 15 residues. The junction had 9 bases not matched to a gene; V was cut back by 6 bases and J by 6 bases. Germline assignment: CDR1 SGHRS and CDR2 YFSETQ. CDR3 nucleotides: TGCGCCAGCACTCCACTAGCGGGAGTCCAGGATACGCAGTATTTT. This translates into CASTPLAGVQDTQYF.

This clone was observed a few times. The chain is built from TRBV12-5 and TRBJ2-7; 10 bases are shared with TRBD1. The germline V gene encodes CDR1 LGHNT and CDR2 FRNRAP. The trim removed 7 bases at V and 3 bases at J, leaving 9 bases unmatched. This CDR3 has 15 amino acids. The CDR3 DNA reads TGTGCTAGTGCCGACACCGGGACAGGGGTCTACGAGCAGTACTTC. Encoded protein: CASADTGTGVYEQYF.

A word on this clone: Given a much more abundant clone one base away, this may be a read error. The V call is TRBV5-5, the J call TRBJ1-6; 9 nucleotides line up with TRBD1. V was pared by 2 bases and J by 6 bases, with 0 bases of the junction left unmatched. The CDR3 has 14 amino acids. Germline V gene lookup returns CDR1 SGHKS and CDR2 YYEKEE (reference sequence). CDR3 coding DNA: TGTGCCAGCAGCTTACAGGGGGCTAATTCACCCCTCCACTTT. Protein: CASSLQGANSPLHF.

There are many counts of this clone. J is TRBJ2-5 and V is TRBV6-5; unclear D gene. Trimming left V 6 bases short and J 2 bases short, with 7 bases between. CDR1 is MNHEY, CDR2 SVGAGI, per germline. The CDR3 runs to 12 residues. The CDR3 loop reads CASSQGQETQYF. The CDR3 DNA sequence: TGTGCCAGCAGCCAAGGGCAAGAGACCCAGTACTTC.

This chain connects TRBV6-5 to TRBJ2-5, with 7 bases identical to TRBD1. V was clipped by 5 bases and J by 13 bases; unmatched bases: 10. The germline CDR1 and CDR2 sequences are MNHEY and SVGAGI. This CDR3 has 12 residues. CDR3 residues: CASSEVGQIGYF. The DNA of the CDR3 is TGTGCCAGCAGTGAAGTGGGACAGATTGGGTACTTC.

This clone was detected only a few times. The chain combines TRBV5-6 with TRBJ2-7; D unresolved. Trimming left V 0 bases short and J 2 bases short, with 15 bases between. CDR3 size: 16 residues. The V gene's germline CDR1 is SGHDT and CDR2 YYEEEE. DNA of the CDR3: TGTGCCAGCAGCTTGGTATTGGAAAGGGCGACCTACGAGCAGTACTTC. Its translation is CASSLVLERATYEQYF.

V is TRBV18 and J is TRBJ1-3; 8 bases line up with TRBD1. Looked up from germline, CDR1 is KGHSH and CDR2 is LQKENI. This CDR3 is built from 15 residues. The junction had 5 bases not matched to a gene; V was cut back by 5 bases and J by 2 bases. The CDR3 loop is CASSSAGGTGNTIYF. CDR3 nucleotide sequence: TGTGCCAGCTCATCGGCAGGGGGCACTGGAAACACCATATATTTT.

The CDR3 is CASRPTGGSYEQYV. CDR3 in DNA: TGTGCCAGCAGGCCGACAGGGGGCTCCTACGAGCAGTACGTC. The chain is built from TRBV6-5 and TRBJ2-7; 9 positions agree with TRBD1. Trimming cost V 6 bases and J 0 bases; bases outside gene matches: 3. This CDR3 is built from 14 residues. Germline lookup yields CDR1 MNHEY and CDR2 SVGAGI.

CDR3 loop: CANSKIWDRMFPDNQPQHF. The DNA for the CDR3 is TGTGCCAACAGTAAAATTTGGGACAGGATGTTTCCCGACAATCAGCCCCAGCATTTT. This rearrangement joins TRBV19 to TRBJ1-5, with 8 bases matching TRBD1. The CDR3 contains 19 residues. With V trimmed by 10 bases and J by 3 bases, 23 bases remained unmatched. Germline V gene data show CDR1 as LNHDA and CDR2 as SQIVND (reference sequence).

About this clone: Other DNA sequences of this sample code for an identical CDR3. V and J are TRBV7-2 and TRBJ2-2; D remains unclear. Trimming shortened V by 1 base and J by 8 bases, and 2 bases separated the two germline ends. From germline, CDR1 is SGHTA and CDR2 FQGNSA. The CDR3 totals 11 residues. The CDR3 protein is CASSLDGELFF. In DNA, the CDR3 is TGTGCCAGCAGCTTAGATGGGGAGCTGTTTTTT.

This sequence joins TRBV6-5 and TRBJ1-2; 10 bases map to TRBD1. This CDR3 contains 16 residues. Germline V gene sequence: CDR1 MNHEY, CDR2 SVGAGI. J was trimmed by 6 bases and V by 4 bases; bases with no gene match: 11. The CDR3, as DNA: TGTGCCAGCAGTTTACGGCCGGGACAGGGGATCAATGGCTACACCTTC. It is translated as CASSLRPGQGINGYTF.

The J gene is TRBJ1-2, the V gene TRBV19; weak D call: TRBD1 (5 bases). V lost 4 bases to trimming and J lost 7 bases, with 13 bases between them. The CDR3 runs to 13 residues. Germline-derived CDR1 and CDR2 are LNHDA and SQIVND (reference sequence). The CDR3 DNA reads as TGTGCCAGTAGTACCCAGGGCGCAACTGGCTACACCTTC. Translated: CASSTQGATGYTF.

This chain's CDR3 is CASSPYGRGAPGTDTQYF. In nucleotides, the CDR3 is TGCGCCAGCAGCCCCTACGGTCGAGGGGCGCCTGGCACAGATACGCAGTATTTT. The chain has TRBV4-3 and TRBJ2-3; the D call may be TRBD1 or TRBD2 (5 bases each). This CDR3 spans 18 amino acids. CDR1 LGHNA and CDR2 YSLEER come from the germline V gene. Trimming removed 4 bases from V and 1 base from J, with 21 bases in between.

The J gene is TRBJ1-2, the V gene TRBV7-2; possibly TRBD1 for D (5 bases). Germline CDR1 is SGHTA and CDR2 is FQGNSA. CDR3 size: 15 residues. Trimming took off 5 bases at V and 4 bases at J, with 17 bases between the two ends. The CDR3 reads CASSTTLHRSYGYTF. The CDR3 DNA reads as TGTGCCAGCAGCACTACGCTCCACAGGAGCTATGGCTACACCTTC.

This clone was observed a handful of times. The rearrangement uses TRBV7-2 and TRBJ2-5; 9 bases fit TRBD1. CDR3 length: 13 residues. Germline V gives CDR1 SGHTA, CDR2 FQGNSA. Trimming removed 8 bases from V and 5 bases from J; junction bases left unmatched: 6. Here the CDR3 reads CASGQDRGETQYF. The DNA of the CDR3 is TGTGCCAGCGGACAAGACAGGGGGGAGACCCAGTACTTC.

This clone was recorded many times. The V gene is TRBV7-2, the J gene TRBJ1-1, with D possibly matching TRBD1 (6 bases). This CDR3 spans 15 amino acids. The V and J ends lost 5 bases and 4 bases respectively, with 17 bases between them. Per the germline V gene, CDR1 is SGHTA and CDR2 is FQGNSA. In DNA form, the CDR3 reads TGTGCCAGCAGCCCCAGTAAACAGGGAGGCACTGAAGCTTTCTTT. Amino acids: CASSPSKQGGTEAFF.

J is TRBJ2-3 and V is TRBV7-8; 10 positions match TRBD1. Trimming at V came to 5 bases and at J to 3 bases, leaving 5 bases not matched to a gene. The CDR3 is made up of 15 amino acids. Germline loops: CDR1 SGHVS, CDR2 FQNEAQ. As DNA, the CDR3 is TGTGCCAGCAGCCGGGACAGGGGCCTTACAGATACGCAGTATTTT. This encodes CASSRDRGLTDTQYF.

The genes are TRBV11-2 and TRBJ1-3, with D uncertain. CDR1 and CDR2 (germline): SGHAT, FQNNGV. V dropped 4 bases and J dropped 1 base, with 8 bases sitting between them. The CDR3 has 14 amino acids. DNA for the CDR3: TGTGCCAGCAGCTCCCGGTTGTCTGGAAACACCATATATTTT. Translated: CASSSRLSGNTIYF.

The V gene is TRBV6-5, the J gene TRBJ1-6; possibly TRBD1 for D (6 bases). With 8 bases removed from V and 10 bases from J, the gap between germline ends came to 21 bases. There are 15 residues in the CDR3. Germline CDR1 and CDR2: MNHEY and SVGAGI. CDR3 sequence (DNA): TGTGCCAGCGGCCGGGACGGGGGGCGGCGATCACCCCTCCACTTT. Residues: CASGRDGGRRSPLHF.

This clone was counted only a few times. This sequence joins TRBV5-4 and TRBJ1-5; no clear D. Trimming stripped 0 bases from V and 2 bases from J, with 6 bases between. This CDR3 has 14 residues. Germline V gives CDR1 SGHNT, CDR2 YYREEE (reference sequence). The CDR3 DNA is TGTGCCAGCAGCTTGGACGGGGGCAATCAGCCCCAGCATTTT. Its translation is CASSLDGGNQPQHF.

Only a few counts were recorded for this clone. The rearrangement joins TRBV6-5 to TRBJ1-4, with D tentatively TRBD1 (5 bases). Germline-derived CDR1 and CDR2 are MNHEY and SVGAGI. The ends were cut back, 6 bases at V and 11 bases at J, with 16 bases in the middle. CDR3 length equals 13 residues. CDR3: CASSPIQGGKLFF. The CDR3 DNA reads as TGTGCCAGCAGCCCCATTCAGGGAGGGAAACTGTTTTTT.

The CDR3 is CASSPYRTSSSGNTIYF. In DNA form, the CDR3 reads TGCGCCAGCAGCCCCTATAGAACATCAAGCTCTGGAAACACCATATATTTT. This sequence joins TRBV4-1 and TRBJ1-3, with no clear D. This CDR3 spans 17 amino acids. Germline V gene lookup returns CDR1 MGHRA and CDR2 YSYEKL. V lost 4 bases, J lost 0 bases, and 16 bases lay in between.

This clone came up a few times. This CDR3 reads CSVFRSGEKLFF. The DNA of the CDR3 is TGCAGCGTTTTTCGTAGTGGGGAAAAACTGTTTTTT. V usage is TRBV29-1 and J usage is TRBJ1-4, with no clear D. CDR3 length equals 12 residues. Trimming pared 5 bases from V and 8 bases from J, leaving 12 bases between. CDR1 and CDR2 (germline): SQVTM, ANQGSEA.